This T cell receptor (beta chain) was sequenced for a study of CD8+ T cells in alopecia areata. On the study more broadly: Treatment comprised oral tofacitinib, 5 to 10 mg twice daily, in treated patients. Regarding the study as a whole: Tissue-resident alphabeta T cells belonging to normal skin likewise get sequenced within scalp specimens. For patients receiving tofacitinib, scalp clonality and expanded CD8+ clones among the top 100 significantly decreased.

In each case, RNA was isolated and then reverse transcribed into cDNA as the sequencing template. TCRdb keeps only in-frame clones here, not all; method: immunoSEQ multiplex PCR. The profile covers nearly 200,000 clones, with 55% to 75% appearing a single time and approximately 5.1% taken by the ten largest. This CDR3 region has 14 residues. After removal of 6 bases from V and 1 base from J, the junction contained 3 bases not matched to a gene. The V gene's germline CDR1 is MNHEY and CDR2 SVGAGI. About this clone itself: What it binds is not known.

As for treatment: oral pan-JAK inhibitor, 5-10 mg twice daily. This clonotype was obtained from a human donor with alopecia areata. Sequencing was performed on CD4+ T cells sorted from blood, taken at week 24, from a patient treated with tofacitinib. The chain links TRBV6-5 to TRBJ1-1; 9 bases are a match to TRBD1. The CDR3 loop reads CASRPTGGNTEAFF. The DNA of the CDR3 is TGTGCCAGCAGGCCGACAGGGGGGAACACTGAAGCTTTCTTT.